The T cell receptor (beta chain) under discussion was sequenced for a study of shared clonotypes between healthy human individuals. The CDR3 covers 16 residues. V shed 3 bases, J shed 1 base, and the junction held 7 bases outside the gene matches. Germline CDR1 SGHAT, CDR2 FQNNGV. Sequencing used immunoSEQ multiplex PCR; TCRdb keeps in-frame clones, though not all of them. The table has roughly 2 million clones, 85% to 95% seen once. Sequenced: naive CD4+ T cells sorted from blood. The subset here: CD45RA+ positively selected. The V and J genes are TRBV11-2 and TRBJ2-5, with 8 nucleotides matching TRBD2. This TCR was sampled from a man between 18 and 29 years old in good health. The CDR3 DNA reads TGTGCCAGCAGCTTGAAGGGAGGACTAGCCCAAGAGACCCAGTACTTC. Protein: CASSLKGGLAQETQYF.